The 2 T cell receptor beta chains below were found in one sample sequenced in a study of shared T cell receptors in the human thymus. TCRdb keeps only in-frame clones here, not all; method: immunoSEQ multiplex PCR. The table records 550,000 to 800,000 clones, approximately 83% of them present only once. These same data were also listed under a study on human thymus T cells.

What was sequenced was thymocytes. These receptors all come from a girl under three years old with a congenital heart defect.

The J gene is TRBJ1-1, the V gene TRBV27; D is perhaps TRBD1 (6 bases). V lost 3 bases and J lost 1, with 12 bases in between. From germline, CDR1 is MNHEY and CDR2 SMNVEV (reference sequence). The CDR3 spans 15 residues. The CDR3 nucleotides are TGTGCCAGCAGTTTCCTCAGGGGCGGGAACACTGAAGCTTTCTTT. Protein product: CASSFLRGGNTEAFF.

This chain joins TRBV6-1 and TRBJ2-4; maybe TRBD2 (5 bases). Trimming removed 6 bases from V and 4 bases from J, with 10 bases in between. The CDR3 runs 13 residues. The germline CDR1 and CDR2 sequences are MNHNS and SASEGT. DNA for the CDR3: TGTGCCAGCAGACGGGATGTTAAAAACATTCAGTACTTC. Its protein is CASRRDVKNIQYF.